Following are 32 T cell receptor beta chains from one sample sequenced in a study of blood T cell repertoires in COVID-19. The method was immunoSEQ multiplex PCR; TCRdb's version includes in-frame clones alone and lacks a portion of them. The sample lists 250,000 to 350,000 clones, roughly 90% occurring once. Sequenced material: PBMCs or T cells enriched from blood (not recorded which). Receptors originate from a woman aged 25 to 39 who had recovered from COVID-19.

The rearrangement links TRBV4-1 to TRBJ2-7, with 10 bases that match TRBD1. The V segment lost 3 bases and the J segment 3 bases; nucleotides outside the gene matches: 17. The germline gives CDR1 MGHRA, CDR2 YSYEKL. This CDR3 spans 19 amino acids. DNA of the CDR3: TGCGCCAGCAGCCACCCCGGGACAGGGGCCCCCGGCGAACTCTACGAGCAGTACTTC. Translated: CASSHPGTGAPGELYEQYF.

The J gene is TRBJ2-2, the V gene TRBV3-1 (or the pseudogene TRBV3-2), with 7 bases that match TRBD2. The length of the CDR3 is 16 residues. V lost 4 bases and J lost 2; bases outside the gene matches: 7. The germline gives CDR1 LGHDT, CDR2 YNNKEL (reference sequence). The CDR3 spells CASSLGRTYNTGELFF. DNA of the CDR3: TGTGCCAGCAGCCTCGGGAGGACCTACAACACCGGGGAGCTGTTTTTT.

This clone has just one count. The chain links TRBV28 to TRBJ2-7, with 8 bases aligning to TRBD1. V lost 6 bases and J lost 5; bases outside the gene matches: 9. The CDR3 contains 14 residues. Germline V CDR1 and CDR2: MDHEN, SYDVKM. The CDR3 is CASSPPGQAHEQYF. CDR3 nucleotides: TGTGCCAGCAGCCCCCCGGGACAGGCCCACGAGCAGTACTTC. The full variable domain, its missing parts supplied by reference TRBV28 and TRBJ2-7, is DVKVTQSSRYLVKRTGEKVFLECVQDMDHENMFWYRQDPGLGLRLIYFSYDVKMKEKGDIPEGYSVSREKKERFSLILESASTNQTSMYLCASSPPGQAHEQYFGPGTRLTVT.

This clone showed up just once. The chain uses TRBV19 and TRBJ1-1, with 8 bases lining up with TRBD1. CDR3 length: 17 amino acids. Germline V gives CDR1 LNHDA, CDR2 SQIVND (reference sequence). The junction had 11 bases not matched to a gene; V was cut back by 5 bases and J by 0 bases. The chain's CDR3 is CASSPRWTGPMNTEAFF. Written as DNA, the CDR3 is TGTGCCAGTAGTCCTCGTTGGACAGGGCCTATGAACACTGAAGCTTTCTTT.

A few counts support this clone. CDR3 in amino acids: CASSLGTGGASQPQHF. DNA of the CDR3: TGTGCCAGCAGTTTGGGGACAGGGGGCGCGAGTCAGCCCCAGCATTTT. The chain is built from TRBV28 and TRBJ1-5, with 12 nucleotides matching TRBD1. Germline CDR1 reads MDHEN; CDR2 reads SYDVKM. The junction had 6 bases not matched to a gene; V was cut back by 3 bases and J by 6 bases. The CDR3 runs to 16 residues.

This clone was seen only a few times. The chain has TRBV27 and TRBJ2-2; 8 bases are shared with TRBD2. V lost 1 base, J lost 1 base, and 2 bases stayed unmatched. The CDR3 loop spans 16 amino acids. Germline assignment: CDR1 MNHEY and CDR2 SMNVEV (reference sequence). In DNA form, the CDR3 reads TGTGCCAGCAGTTTATTTGCGGGAGGGAACACCGGGGAGCTGTTTTTT. Protein product: CASSLFAGGNTGELFF.

A note on this clone: Germline is not matched at one junction end, which may reflect a read error. The chain recombines TRBV10-3 with TRBJ2-7, with 8 bases aligning to TRBD1. Germline values: CDR1 ENHRY, CDR2 SYGVKD. The CDR3 sequence is 14 residues long. The CDR3 DNA follows: TGTGCCATCGGTGAGACAGGGGACTCCTACGAGCAGTACTTC. The encoded protein is CAIGETGDSYEQYF.

The rearrangement uses TRBV6-2 or TRBV6-3 and TRBJ1-1; 7 nucleotides line up with TRBD1. This CDR3 has 14 residues. Germline trimming cut 2 bases from V and 5 bases from J; bases unmatched to any gene: 5. Per the germline V gene, CDR1 is MNHEY and CDR2 is SVGEGT. DNA for the CDR3: TGTGCCAGCAGTTACAGGGGGCGAAGGACTGAAGCTTTCTTT. Translation gives CASSYRGRRTEAFF.

This chain uses TRBV4-3 with TRBJ2-1; perhaps TRBD2 as D (5 bases). The germline V gene encodes CDR1 LGHNA and CDR2 YSLEER. Deletions cut 0 bases from V and 8 bases from J, with 14 bases between. The CDR3 extends over 15 amino acids. CDR3 DNA sequence: TGCGCCAGCAGCCAAGAAGTTCGGAGGCGCGATGAGCAGTTCTTC. The encoded protein is CASSQEVRRRDEQFF.

The rearrangement uses TRBV7-2 and TRBJ2-3; D is unclear. V gave up 5 bases and J gave up 2 bases, with 11 bases separating them. CDR1 SGHTA and CDR2 FQGNSA come from the germline V gene. CDR3 length: 14 residues. The CDR3 loop is CASSPASATDTQYF. The CDR3 DNA reads TGTGCCAGCAGCCCAGCGTCGGCCACAGATACGCAGTATTTT.

The CDR3, as DNA: TGTGCCAGCAGCCTGGGGACAGGCTACGAGCAGTACTTC. Translation: CASSLGTGYEQYF. The chain has TRBV7-6 and TRBJ2-7; TRBD1 matches at 8 bases. J gave up 3 bases and V 5 bases, and 3 bases lay outside the gene matches. CDR3 length: 13 residues. The germline CDR1 and CDR2 sequences are SGHVS and FNYEAQ.

There are a few counts of this clone. Additional DNA sequences in this sample encode the identical CDR3. The V call is TRBV28, the J call TRBJ2-5; D gene uncertain. Per the germline V gene, CDR1 is MDHEN and CDR2 is SYDVKM. With 3 bases removed from V and 5 bases from J, the gap between germline ends came to 4 bases. The CDR3 runs to 11 residues. The chain's CDR3 is CASSFRETQYF. In DNA, the CDR3 is TGTGCCAGCAGTTTCCGGGAGACCCAGTACTTC. The variable domain in full, with the rest retrieved from reference TRBV28 and TRBJ2-5, is DVKVTQSSRYLVKRTGEKVFLECVQDMDHENMFWYRQDPGLGLRLIYFSYDVKMKEKGDIPEGYSVSREKKERFSLILESASTNQTSMYLCASSFRETQYFGPGTRLLVL.

The rearrangement links TRBV5-1 to TRBJ2-7; no definite D call. Germline CDR1 and CDR2: SGHRS and YFSETQ. The V end was cut by 1 base, the J end by 4 bases, with 6 bases between. The CDR3 consists of 12 residues. This chain's CDR3 is CASSLPGYEQYF. The DNA for the CDR3 is TGCGCCAGCAGCTTGCCGGGTTACGAGCAGTACTTC.

V is TRBV7-8 and J is TRBJ2-7, with 7 nucleotides matching TRBD1. From germline, CDR1 is SGHVS and CDR2 FQNEAQ. J lost 2 bases, V lost 1 base, and 5 bases had no gene match. The length of the CDR3 is 15 residues. CDR3 sequence (DNA): TGTGCCAGCAGCTTAGTATACCAGGGGGCCTACGAGCAGTACTTC. It translates to CASSLVYQGAYEQYF.

This clone was observed a few times. The CDR3 region is CASSLQQGNTEAFF. For the CDR3, the DNA is TGTGCCAGCAGCTTGCAACAGGGGAACACTGAAGCTTTCTTT. V usage is TRBV11-2 and J usage is TRBJ1-1, with a possible D match to TRBD1 (6 bases). V dropped 3 bases and J dropped 1 base, with 9 bases sitting between them. Germline CDR1 SGHAT, CDR2 FQNNGV. This CDR3 contains 14 residues.

In its sample, this clone was seen once. V and J are TRBV19 and TRBJ1-4, with 7 bases matching TRBD1. This CDR3 comprises 14 residues. The V gene end was trimmed by 4 bases and the J gene end by 4 bases; junction bases not matched to a gene: 3. CDR1 and CDR2 from the germline V gene are LNHDA and SQIVND (reference sequence). The CDR3 bases are TGTGCCAGTAGTAGGACAGGAGGTAATGAAAAACTGTTTTTT. Protein product: CASSRTGGNEKLFF.

This rearrangement joins TRBV7-2 to TRBJ2-1; the match to TRBD2 covers 8 bases. V shed 4 bases, J shed 9 bases, and the junction held 8 bases outside the gene matches. The CDR3 runs 14 residues. CDR1 and CDR2 from the germline V gene are SGHTA and FQGNSA. The CDR3 is CASSSTSGLAEQFF. The CDR3 bases are TGTGCCAGCAGCTCCACTAGCGGACTTGCTGAGCAGTTCTTC.

The chain combines TRBV3-1 (or the pseudogene TRBV3-2) with TRBJ2-6, with TRBD2 identical over 7 bases. This CDR3 comprises 16 residues. Germline values: CDR1 LGHDT, CDR2 YNNKEL (reference sequence). With 3 bases clipped from V and 4 bases from J, the junction kept 6 bases outside the gene matches. CDR3 sequence reads: CASSQFISGGANVLTF. CDR3 nucleotide sequence: TGTGCCAGCAGCCAGTTCATTAGCGGGGGGGCCAACGTCCTGACTTTC.

The chain links TRBV28 to TRBJ1-3, with no clear D. V lost 5 bases to trimming and J lost 4 bases, with 9 bases between them. This CDR3 is 13 amino acids long. Per germline, CDR1 MDHEN and CDR2 SYDVKM. For the CDR3, the DNA is TGTGCCAGCAGTAACACGACAGGAAACACCATATATTTT. It specifies CASSNTTGNTIYF.

V gene TRBV11-2 combines with J gene TRBJ1-1, with no clear D. Germline V gene lookup returns CDR1 SGHAT and CDR2 FQNNGV. V was trimmed by 1 base and J by 0 bases, leaving 9 bases between them. CDR3 length: 15 amino acids. CDR3 residues: CASSLGAGLNTEAFF. The CDR3 DNA is TGTGCCAGCAGCTTAGGGGCAGGCTTGAACACTGAAGCTTTCTTT. Looking up the rest from reference TRBV11-2 and TRBJ1-1 gives the full variable domain: EAGVAQSPRYKIIEKRQSVAFWCNPISGHATLYWYQQILGQGPKLLIQFQNNGVVDDSQLPKDRFSAERLKGVDSTLKIQPAKLEDSAVYLCASSLGAGLNTEAFFGQGTRLTVV.

The genes are TRBV7-2 and TRBJ1-1, with unresolved D. The ends were cut back, 2 bases at V and 1 base at J, with 8 bases in the middle. Per the germline V gene, CDR1 is SGHTA and CDR2 is FQGNSA. This CDR3 has 14 residues. The CDR3 is CASSLWPSNTEAFF. Here the CDR3 DNA reads TGTGCCAGCAGCTTATGGCCCTCGAACACTGAAGCTTTCTTT.

This sequence joins TRBV3-1 (or the pseudogene TRBV3-2) and TRBJ1-4; maybe TRBD1 (5 bases). CDR3 length: 15 amino acids. With 2 bases removed from V and 5 bases from J, the gap between germline ends came to 12 bases. Germline loops: CDR1 LGHDT, CDR2 YNNKEL (reference sequence). The DNA for the CDR3 is TGTGCCAGCAGCCAATTCGAACAGGAGAATGAAAAACTGTTTTTT. This encodes CASSQFEQENEKLFF.

The gene calls are TRBV27 and TRBJ1-2, with 10 bases lining up with TRBD1. Germline values: CDR1 MNHEY, CDR2 SMNVEV (reference sequence). The CDR3 length is 17 residues. V dropped 6 bases and J dropped 0; count of bases not matched to a gene: 10. The CDR3 nucleotides read TGTGCCAGCAGCCGGGAATTTGGGACAGGGGCTAACTATGGCTACACCTTC. This codes for CASSREFGTGANYGYTF.

This chain joins TRBV11-2 and TRBJ2-1; perhaps TRBD2 as D (5 bases). Germline V lookup: CDR1 SGHAT, CDR2 FQNNGV. The CDR3 is made up of 13 amino acids. Trimming removed 3 bases from V and 11 bases from J, with 14 bases in between. The CDR3 loop is CASSFWGPGKQFF. CDR3 coding DNA: TGTGCCAGCAGCTTCTGGGGTCCCGGGAAGCAGTTCTTC.

The chain is built from TRBV7-3 and TRBJ1-1; TRBD1 might be the D (5 bases). Trimming removed 2 bases at V and 4 bases at J, with 11 bases between. Germline values: CDR1 SGHTA, CDR2 FQGTGA. The CDR3 is made up of 14 amino acids. The CDR3 region is CASSLQGGSTEAFF. DNA for the CDR3: TGTGCCAGCAGCTTACAGGGAGGGTCCACTGAAGCTTTCTTT.

J is TRBJ2-1 and V is TRBV9; 12 nucleotides match TRBD2. Germline V gives CDR1 SGDLS, CDR2 YYNGEE. The CDR3 has 16 amino acids. The ends lost 3 bases at V and 9 bases at J; junction bases unmatched: 10. CDR3 in DNA: TGTGCCAGCAGCGAGCCTAGCGGGAGGGCCTATAGTGAGCAGTTCTTC. Protein: CASSEPSGRAYSEQFF.

The chain recombines TRBV6-5 with TRBJ2-5; 7 bases agree with TRBD2. CDR1 is MNHEY and CDR2 is SVGAGI in the germline V gene. With V trimmed by 0 bases and J by 7 bases, 11 bases remained unmatched. The CDR3 consists of 16 residues. The CDR3 DNA sequence: TGTGCCAGCAGTTACTCGCCTAGTGGGGGGGACGCGACCCAGTACTTC. Its protein is CASSYSPSGGDATQYF.

This chain connects TRBV6-5 to TRBJ1-1; possibly TRBD1 for D (6 bases). With 6 bases removed from V and 1 base from J, the gap between germline ends came to 15 bases. This CDR3 spans 15 amino acids. Germline-derived CDR1 and CDR2 are MNHEY and SVGAGI. The DNA for the CDR3 is TGTGCCAGCAGACTCTTCGCGACAGGGAACACTGAAGCTTTCTTT. This gives the protein CASRLFATGNTEAFF.

The V and J genes are TRBV5-1 and TRBJ1-4; tentatively, D is TRBD1 (5 bases). CDR3 length: 17 amino acids. V was pared by 0 bases and J by 8 bases, with 20 bases between. Germline CDR1 is SGHRS and CDR2 is YFSETQ. The DNA of the CDR3 is TGCGCCAGCAGCTTGGCGATTGACAGTCGGCGCCGGGAAAAACTGTTTTTT. Translating gives CASSLAIDSRRREKLFF.

This rearrangement joins TRBV3-1 (or the pseudogene TRBV3-2) to TRBJ2-7, with 10 bases that match TRBD1. This CDR3 region has 15 residues. V was clipped by 0 bases and J by 7 bases; unmatched bases: 6. CDR1 is LGHDT and CDR2 is YNNKEL in the germline V gene (reference sequence). The CDR3 protein is CASSQDRQGAREQYF. The CDR3 DNA follows: TGTGCCAGCAGCCAAGATAGACAGGGGGCGAGAGAGCAGTACTTC.

This chain joins TRBV5-4 and TRBJ2-2, with TRBD2 identical over 14 bases. Trimming removed 5 bases from V and 8 bases from J; junction bases left unmatched: 8. In germline, CDR1 is SGHNT, CDR2 YYREEE (reference sequence). The CDR3 loop spans 16 amino acids. The CDR3 nucleotides read TGTGCCAGCAGTCCCGGGACTAGCGGGAGTTCGGGGGAGCTGTTTTTT. It codes for CASSPGTSGSSGELFF.

The V call is TRBV20-1, the J call TRBJ1-3; no reliable D call. CDR1 and CDR2 from the germline V gene are DFQATT and SNEGSKA (reference sequence). V was clipped by 3 bases and J by 0 bases, with 9 bases between them. This CDR3 region has 14 residues. CDR3 protein: CSASHGASGNTIYF. The DNA of the CDR3 is TGCAGTGCTAGTCACGGTGCCTCTGGAAACACCATATATTTT.